The 15 T cell receptor beta chains listed next were all sequenced from one sample in a study of cytomegalovirus exposure and HLA in healthy donors. The data were produced by immunoSEQ multiplex PCR, yet TCRdb's version contains in-frame clones alone and is incomplete. The sample lists 150,000 to 200,000 clones, more than 80% seen once, with about 7% in the top ten. Sequenced input: PBMCs. The source of these receptors is a man between 18 and 35 years old in good health and CMV-seropositive.

The rearrangement links TRBV7-3 to TRBJ2-1, with a weak D call TRBD2 (5 bases). The CDR3 extends over 16 amino acids. Germline V gene lookup returns CDR1 SGHTA and CDR2 FQGTGA. The V and J ends lost 5 bases and 0 bases respectively, with 14 bases between them. In nucleotides, the CDR3 is TGTGCCAGCAGCCCAGTCACAGCGGTCTCCTACAATGAGCAGTTCTTC. It is translated as CASSPVTAVSYNEQFF.

This chain uses TRBV6-1 with TRBJ2-2, with 7 bases lining up with TRBD2. The V and J ends lost 8 bases and 5 bases, in that order; junction bases with no gene match: 8. The CDR3 loop spans 14 amino acids. The germline CDR1 and CDR2 sequences are MNHNS and SASEGT. The CDR3 nucleotides are TGTGCCAGCGAGCGGGGAAGTTGGACCGGGGAGCTGTTTTTT. It is translated as CASERGSWTGELFF.

The rearrangement links TRBV11-2 to TRBJ2-1, with TRBD2 matching 7 bases. With 4 bases clipped from V and 3 bases from J, the junction kept 9 bases outside the gene matches. This CDR3 contains 16 residues. The germline CDR1 and CDR2 sequences are SGHAT and FQNNGV. CDR3 nucleotides: TGTGCCAGCAGCTCCCTTATAGGCGGGAGCTACAATGAGCAGTTCTTC. Protein sequence: CASSSLIGGSYNEQFF.

The rearrangement uses TRBV4-2 and TRBJ2-3, with a tentative D call TRBD2 (6 bases). V lost 4 bases, J lost 6 bases, and 14 bases lay in between. The CDR3 is 14 residues long. Germline CDR1 and CDR2: LGHNA and YNFKEQ. The CDR3 here is CASSPPGETDTQYF. For the CDR3, the DNA is TGTGCCAGCAGCCCCCCGGGAGAAACTGATACGCAGTATTTT.

V is TRBV4-3 and J is TRBJ1-4; no clear D. The CDR3 spans 17 residues. V was cut by 0 bases and J by 0 bases, with 11 bases left in between. The germline CDR1 and CDR2 sequences are LGHNA and YSLEER. The CDR3 reads CASSQDVTAATNEKLFF. The CDR3 DNA reads as TGCGCCAGCAGCCAAGATGTGACTGCCGCAACTAATGAAAAACTGTTTTTT.

This clone has only one observation. This chain joins TRBV13 and TRBJ2-7; D gene ambiguous. Germline V lookup: CDR1 PRHDT, CDR2 FYEKMQ (reference sequence). V was shortened by 3 bases and J by 2 bases, with 11 bases between the two germline ends. There are 14 residues in the CDR3. The CDR3 DNA follows: TGTGCCAGCAGCTTGGGCTCCGTCCCCTACGAGCAGTACTTC. Amino acids: CASSLGSVPYEQYF.

The DNA of the CDR3 is TGCGCCAGCAGCCAAGGTTCCGACAGGTTCGGAGAGACCCAGTACTTC. Protein sequence: CASSQGSDRFGETQYF. The genes are TRBV4-1 and TRBJ2-5; tentative D call: TRBD1 (6 bases). This CDR3 has 16 residues. Germline CDR1 reads MGHRA; CDR2 reads YSYEKL. Trimming cost V 1 base and J 4 bases, with 16 bases left between them.

The chain is built from TRBV6-6 and TRBJ1-3; 9 bases line up with TRBD1. CDR1 is MNHNY and CDR2 is SVGAGI in the germline V gene (reference sequence). The CDR3 extends over 13 amino acids. J was trimmed by 4 bases and V by 8 bases; bases with no gene match: 3. CDR3 residues: CASDRGAGNTIYF. DNA of the CDR3: TGTGCCAGCGACAGGGGGGCCGGAAACACCATATATTTT.

This chain links TRBV7-3 with TRBJ2-1; 9 bases line up with TRBD2. With 5 bases clipped from V and 3 bases from J, the junction kept 2 bases outside the gene matches. The CDR3 is 14 amino acids. Germline CDR1 reads SGHTA; CDR2 reads FQGTGA. DNA of the CDR3: TGTGCCAGCAGCCTTAGCGGGAGCTACAATGAGCAGTTCTTC. This translates into CASSLSGSYNEQFF.

This chain uses TRBV29-1 with TRBJ2-7, with TRBD1 matching 8 bases. Germline lookup yields CDR1 SQVTM and CDR2 ANQGSEA. The junction had 9 bases not matched to a gene; V was cut back by 1 base and J by 4 bases. The CDR3 loop spans 15 amino acids. CDR3 region: CSVEARGTGNYEQYF. In nucleotides, the CDR3 is TGCAGCGTTGAAGCGAGGGGGACAGGTAATTACGAGCAGTACTTC.

V and J are TRBV7-9 and TRBJ1-1; 7 bases are shared with TRBD1. Germline CDR1 and CDR2: SEHNR and FQNEAQ (reference sequence). J gave up 4 bases and V 5 bases, and 4 bases lay outside the gene matches. This CDR3 spans 13 amino acids. The CDR3 reads CASSDDRATEAFF. The CDR3 DNA follows: TGTGCCAGCAGCGATGACAGGGCCACTGAAGCTTTCTTT. The whole variable domain, remainder taken from reference TRBV7-9 and TRBJ1-1, is DTGVSQNPRHKITKRGQNVTFRCDPISEHNRLYWYRQTLGQGPEFLTYFQNEAQLEKSRLLSDRFSAERPKGSFSTLEIQRTEQGDSAMYLCASSDDRATEAFFGQGTRLTVV.

V is TRBV2 and J is TRBJ2-5, with D possibly matching TRBD2 (6 bases). The germline V and J ends were trimmed by 7 bases and 5 bases, with 14 bases remaining between them. There are 13 residues in the CDR3. The germline V gene has CDR1 SNHLY and CDR2 FYNNEI. The CDR3 loop reads CASKALAGETQYF. CDR3 bases: TGTGCCAGCAAAGCACTAGCAGGGGAGACCCAGTACTTC.

The V gene is TRBV9, the J gene TRBJ2-7; 8 positions agree with TRBD1. The CDR3 is 15 residues long. The junction had 6 bases not matched to a gene; V was cut back by 3 bases and J by 1 base. Germline CDR1 is SGDLS and CDR2 is YYNGEE. Here the CDR3 reads CASSARTGPSYEQYF. CDR3 coding DNA: TGTGCCAGCAGCGCCCGGACAGGGCCTTCCTACGAGCAGTACTTC.

The chain is built from TRBV11-2 and TRBJ1-2, with D possibly being TRBD1 (6 bases). This CDR3 is 15 amino acids long. V was cut by 0 bases and J by 1 base, with 9 bases left in between. Per the germline V gene, CDR1 is SGHAT and CDR2 is FQNNGV. The CDR3 here is CASSLDEGVNYGYTF. CDR3 nucleotides: TGTGCCAGCAGCTTAGATGAGGGGGTTAACTATGGCTACACCTTC.

This clone was observed a single time. This chain connects TRBV29-1 to TRBJ2-1, with D possibly being TRBD2 (7 bases). The ends were cut back, 6 bases at V and 4 bases at J, with 22 bases in the middle. The germline gives CDR1 SQVTM, CDR2 ANQGSEA. The length of the CDR3 is 16 residues. The CDR3 DNA reads TGCAGCGTGGAATCGACGGGGGCGGGAGTTTACAATGAGCAGTTCTTC. Translation: CSVESTGAGVYNEQFF.